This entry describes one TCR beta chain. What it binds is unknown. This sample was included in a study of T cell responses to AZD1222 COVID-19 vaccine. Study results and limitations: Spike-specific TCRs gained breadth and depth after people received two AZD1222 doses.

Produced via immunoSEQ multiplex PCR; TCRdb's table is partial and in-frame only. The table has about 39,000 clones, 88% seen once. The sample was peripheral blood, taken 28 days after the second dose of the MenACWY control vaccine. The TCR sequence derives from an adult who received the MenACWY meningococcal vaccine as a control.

Here the CDR3 reads CASSVLGENTEAFF. CDR3 in DNA: TGTGCCAGCAGCGTATTGGGGGAGAACACTGAAGCTTTCTTT. V gene TRBV9 combines with J gene TRBJ1-1, with a tentative D call TRBD1 (5 bases). There are 14 residues in the CDR3. Germline V gene sequence: CDR1 SGDLS, CDR2 YYNGEE. Trimming took 1 base from V and 1 from J, leaving 8 bases between them.